This T cell receptor (beta chain) was retrieved from a study of T-cell memory formation after mild COVID-19. At the level of the study: TCR clusters were largely donor specific.

CDR1 is SQVTM and CDR2 is ANQGSEA in the germline V gene. V lost 4 bases, J lost 3 bases, and 16 bases lay in between. The CDR3 is 14 residues long. Ten or more counts support this clonotype. Antigen unknown. TCRdb recomputed calls from the 5' RACE reads with MiXCR, one row per CDR3 protein. In the table there are about 440,000 distinct CDR3 sequences, roughly 20% of which are singletons. General study results and limits: CD4+ contracting clones lay mainly in CM and EM, CD8+ ones in EMRA.

The V gene is TRBV29-1, the J gene TRBJ2-7, with D possibly TRBD1 on 5 matching bases. Input material: PBMCs or a T cell subset sorted from them (not recorded which). This receptor was taken from an adult woman who had mild COVID-19 (a few samples of this study predate the infection). Cell type and time point are not known. DNA of the CDR3: TGCAGCGTTGCGGCGGCAGGGAACCTCTACGAGCAGTACTTC. Its translation is CSVAAAGNLYEQYF.